This T cell receptor beta chain was obtained from a study of T-cell memory formation after mild COVID-19. Whole-study context: TCR clusters mostly belonged to single donors.

With constant-segment primers, 5'RACE yielded cDNA libraries of TCR alpha and TCR beta that carried sample barcodes and UMIs. TCRdb independently ran MiXCR on the 5' RACE reads; one entry per CDR3 protein. The sample contains 400,000 or so distinct CDR3 sequences, 15% to 20% of which appear only once. V trimming: 7 bases; J trimming: 3 bases; junction bases outside the gene matches: 8. This CDR3 has 15 residues. Germline-derived CDR1 and CDR2 are ENHRY and SYGVKD. Study-level findings and limits: CM and EM subsets held most contracting CD4+ clones; EMRA held CD8+ ones. A second wave expanding day 15 to 37 was CD4+-biased; contracting clones were balanced.

About this clonotype: Its antigen remains unidentified.

The chain has TRBV10-3 and TRBJ2-1, with TRBD2 matching over 8 bases. This sequence was found in an adult woman who had mild COVID-19 (a few samples of this study predate the infection). Cell type and time point are not known. Sequencing was performed on PBMCs or a T cell subset sorted from them (not recorded which). This CDR3 is CAITRAGGGYNEQFF. The CDR3 DNA follows: TGTGCCATCACCCGTGCGGGGGGTGGCTACAATGAGCAGTTCTTC.